These 12 T cell receptor beta chains originate from one sample sequenced in a study of T cells in women clearing cervical HPV infection. Data came from immunoSEQ multiplex PCR; TCRdb stores just in-frame clones and leaves some out. The sample table includes some 40,000 clones. Sequenced sample: blood buffy coat. These receptors were taken from a woman between 18 and 75 years old with a cervical HPV16 infection that either progressed to CIN3+ or cleared (not recorded which).

Notes on this clone: The CDR3 is cut off 3 residues early in the read; its end comes from the germline J gene. The rearrangement uses TRBV7-3 and TRBJ2-7, with a tentative D call TRBD1 (6 bases). The CDR3 spans 14 residues. V lost 0 bases, J lost 3 bases, and 9 bases lay in between. Germline CDR1 SGHTA, CDR2 FQGTGA. CDR3 bases read: TGTGCCAGCAGCTTAACGGGGACAAGCTACGAG. Its translation is CASSLTGTSYE. The whole CDR3 is CASSLTGTSYEQYF.

For this clone: Read coverage stops 3 residues before the CDR3 terminus; the germline J gene supplies the remainder. The chain has TRBV20-1 and TRBJ2-7; TRBD2 matches 12 bases. This CDR3 comprises 14 residues. Trimming at V came to 2 bases and at J to 3 bases, leaving 2 bases not matched to a gene. Germline V gives CDR1 DFQATT, CDR2 SNEGSKA (reference sequence). Here the CDR3 reads CSARRLAGVYEQYF. The sequenced CDR3 bases are TGCAGTGCTAGAAGACTAGCGGGAGTCTACGAG.

A note on this clone: The read ends 3 residues before the CDR3 terminus; that terminus is restored from the germline J gene. The rearrangement joins TRBV12-3 or TRBV12-4 to TRBJ2-1, with 14 bases identical to TRBD2. The CDR3 covers 16 residues. J gave up 5 bases and V 7 bases, and 7 bases lay outside the gene matches. The chain's CDR3 is CASIVGTSGRNNEQFF. The sequenced CDR3 bases are TGTGCCAGCATCGTGGGGACTAGCGGGAGAAACAATGAG.

On this clone itself: The CDR3 goes on 3 residues after the read ends, and that part is filled in from the germline J gene. The rearrangement links TRBV20-1 to TRBJ2-3; the match to TRBD2 covers 7 bases. CDR3 length: 15 amino acids. Losses at the gene ends were 5 bases for V and 4 bases for J; bases not matched to a gene: 12. Germline lookup yields CDR1 DFQATT and CDR2 SNEGSKA (reference sequence). CDR3 DNA, as far as it was read: TGCAGTGCTCCAGAAAAGACTAGCTCGGCAGATACG. This sequence encodes CSAPEKTSSADT. The CDR3, in full, reads CSAPEKTSSADTQYF.

Turning to this clone: The read terminates 3 residues ahead of where the CDR3 ends, so the germline J gene completes it. The chain uses TRBV10-1 and TRBJ2-7; maybe TRBD2 (6 bases). The CDR3 covers 14 residues. CDR1 and CDR2 from the germline V gene are WNHNN and SYGVQD (reference sequence). V was clipped by 4 bases and J by 2 bases, with 12 bases between them. CDR3 DNA, as far as it was read: TGCGCCAGCAGTGTTGGAGGGGCCCCCTACGAG. Translating it yields CASSVGGAPYE. The CDR3 in full is CASSVGGAPYEQYF.

About this clone: The CDR3 goes on 3 residues after the read ends, and that part is filled in from the germline J gene. The chain couples TRBV18 to TRBJ1-1; weak D call: TRBD1 (6 bases). Trimming removed 3 bases from V and 3 bases from J, with 14 bases in between. In germline, CDR1 is KGHSH, CDR2 LQKENI. This CDR3 comprises 15 residues. The CDR3 sequence: CASSPTGMEHTEAFF. The covered CDR3 bases are TGTGCCAGCTCACCCACAGGGATGGAGCACACTGAA.

As to this clone: The sequenced fragment ends 3 residues before the CDR3 boundary, so the rest is inferred from the germline J gene. The V and J genes are TRBV5-6 and TRBJ2-3; 11 bases agree with TRBD2. The CDR3 runs 15 residues. V trimming: 3 bases; J trimming: 5 bases; junction bases outside the gene matches: 5. Germline loops: CDR1 SGHDT, CDR2 YYEEEE. Partial CDR3 DNA: TGTGCCAGCAGCTCATTCGGACTAGCGGGAGATACG. This translates into CASSSFGLAGDT. The entire CDR3 reads CASSSFGLAGDTQYF. The entire variable domain, with the rest obtained from reference TRBV5-6 and TRBJ2-3, is as follows: DAGVTQSPTHLIKTRGQQVTLRCSPKSGHDTVSWYQQALGQGPQFIFQYYEEEERQRGNFPDRFSGHQFPNYSSELNVNALLLGDSALYLCASSSFGLAGDTQYFGPGTRLTVL.

In the case of this clone: The CDR3 extends 3 residues past the end of the read, so its final part is completed from the germline J gene. V usage is TRBV4-2 and J usage is TRBJ2-3, with TRBD2 matching 11 bases. The CDR3 runs to 17 residues. Looked up from germline, CDR1 is LGHNA and CDR2 is YNFKEQ. J gave up 5 bases and V 0 bases, and 7 bases lay outside the gene matches. CDR3 DNA, as far as it was read: TGTGCCAGCAGCCAAGACATACTAGCGGGAGAGGTAGATACG. It translates to CASSQDILAGEVDT. The complete CDR3 protein is CASSQDILAGEVDTQYF.

With regard to this clone: The read stops 3 residues short of the end of the CDR3; the missing end is completed from the germline J gene. The chain uses TRBV29-1 and TRBJ2-3, with D tentatively TRBD2 (6 bases). Trimming cost V 5 bases and J 5 bases, with 11 bases left between them. CDR1 is SQVTM and CDR2 is ANQGSEA in the germline V gene. The CDR3 has 12 amino acids. Partial CDR3 DNA: TGCAGCGTTCGACTAGTATTAGATACG. It codes for CSVRLVLDT. The whole CDR3 is CSVRLVLDTQYF.

As regards this clone: An end of the junction does not agree with germline; a read error may underlie this. CDR3 loop: CASSSGGGYTDPQYF. The sequenced part of the CDR3 DNA is TGCGCCAGCAGCTCCGGGGGGGGTTACACAGATCCG. The chain combines TRBV5-1 with TRBJ2-3, with 8 bases identical to TRBD2. The read ends 3 residues shy of where the CDR3 ends; the end is completed using the germline J gene. Germline V lookup: CDR1 SGHRS, CDR2 YFSETQ. This CDR3 is 15 amino acids long.

Regarding this clone: The read falls 3 residues short of the CDR3 end, and the missing part is taken from the germline J gene. The chain has TRBV5-1 and TRBJ1-2; tentatively, D is TRBD1 (6 bases). Germline CDR1 reads SGHRS; CDR2 reads YFSETQ. This CDR3 comprises 12 residues. Trimming removed 5 bases at V and 4 bases at J, with 9 bases between. The covered CDR3 bases are TGCGCCAGCAGACTGGACAGCTATGGC. Encoded protein: CASRLDSYG. The CDR3 reads in full as CASRLDSYGYTF.

The part of the CDR3 DNA that was read is TGTGCCAGTAGTGGGTCAGGGGGCGCAGATACG. Translated, it gives CASSGSGGADT. From start to end, the CDR3 is CASSGSGGADTQYF. The chain is built from TRBV19 and TRBJ2-3; 8 nucleotides agree with TRBD1. The read finishes 3 residues shy of the CDR3 end, and the germline J gene is used to complete it. The V and J ends lost 5 bases and 4 bases, in that order; junction bases with no gene match: 5. The CDR3 has 14 amino acids. Germline V CDR1 and CDR2: LNHDA, SQIVND (reference sequence).